These 26 T cell receptor beta chains were all obtained from the same sample, sequenced in a study of T cell repertoires in cytomegalovirus infection. Which antigens these TCRs recognize remains unknown. TCRdb independently ran MiXCR on the reads; one entry per CDR3 protein. The sample carries about half a million distinct CDR3 sequences, roughly 43% recorded once. Sequencing used cultured PBMCs, obtained from culture after CMV antigen stimulation. The receptors come from a human donor in good health (CMV status not recorded). Some clones in this sample may be carry-over from other donors' samples.

The rearrangement uses TRBV19 and TRBJ2-1; D is possibly TRBD1 (5 bases). The germline V and J ends were trimmed by 5 bases and 8 bases, with 19 bases remaining between them. CDR3 length: 15 residues. The germline CDR1 and CDR2 sequences are LNHDA and SQIVND (reference sequence). The DNA of the CDR3 is TGTGCCAGTAGTCGATCTTGGGGCTTGACGGATGAGCAGTTCTTC. It specifies CASSRSWGLTDEQFF.

This clonotype was seen more than once but under ten times. This sequence joins TRBV7-2 and TRBJ1-6; D not certain. This CDR3 has 14 residues. Trimming cost V 6 bases and J 0 bases, with 6 bases left between them. The germline gives CDR1 SGHTA, CDR2 FQGNSA. The CDR3 sequence: CASRSSSYNSPLHF. CDR3 DNA: TGTGCCAGCAGGAGTAGCTCCTATAATTCACCCCTCCACTTT.

This clonotype occurred a few times. The chain employs TRBV10-3 and TRBJ1-5; D is ambiguous. Looked up from germline, CDR1 is ENHRY and CDR2 is SYGVKD. Trimming took 0 bases from V and 2 from J, leaving 8 bases between them. The CDR3 is 15 residues long. CDR3 residues: CAISESITGNQPQHF. The CDR3 DNA reads as TGTGCCATCAGTGAGTCGATAACAGGCAATCAGCCCCAGCATTTT.

Only a few counts were recorded for this clonotype. The rearrangement links TRBV19 to TRBJ2-7; 9 nucleotides match TRBD2. Germline V gives CDR1 LNHDA, CDR2 SQIVND (reference sequence). The CDR3 totals 15 residues. V shed 3 bases, J shed 4 bases, and the junction held 7 bases outside the gene matches. Here the CDR3 reads CASSIGRGRGYEQYF. The CDR3 nucleotides read TGTGCCAGTAGTATCGGTCGCGGGAGGGGGTACGAGCAGTACTTC.

The chain links TRBV7-2 to TRBJ2-1, with D perhaps assigned TRBD1 or TRBD2 (5 bases each). The germline V gene encodes CDR1 SGHTA and CDR2 FQGNSA. The CDR3 spans 14 residues. Trimming took 5 bases from V and 7 from J, leaving 15 bases between them. CDR3 loop: CASSLDSGTNEQFF. CDR3 in DNA: TGTGCCAGCAGCCTAGATTCGGGGACGAATGAGCAGTTCTTC.

This rearrangement joins TRBV2 to TRBJ2-2, with 8 bases matching TRBD2. This CDR3 is 14 amino acids long. Germline lookup yields CDR1 SNHLY and CDR2 FYNNEI. V shed 8 bases, J shed 5 bases, and the junction held 7 bases outside the gene matches. CDR3 protein: CASQSSGSTGELFF. The CDR3 DNA is TGTGCCAGCCAATCTAGCGGGTCAACCGGGGAGCTGTTTTTT. The whole variable domain, remainder taken from reference TRBV2 and TRBJ2-2, is EPEVTQTPSHQVTQMGQEVILRCVPISNHLYFYWYRQILGQKVEFLVSFYNNEISEKSEIFDDQFSVERPDGSNFTLKIRSTKLEDSAMYFCASQSSGSTGELFFGEGSRLTVL.

The gene calls are TRBV20-1 and TRBJ2-3; tentatively, D is TRBD2 (6 bases). Germline V lookup: CDR1 DFQATT, CDR2 SNEGSKA (reference sequence). This CDR3 is built from 16 residues. V lost 6 bases and J 1 base, leaving 20 bases between the germline ends. For the CDR3, the DNA is TGCAGTGCGCAAGGAGGGCAGGGAGAGGGCACAGATACGCAGTATTTT. Its protein is CSAQGGQGEGTDTQYF.

At least ten counts were recorded for this clonotype. V and J are TRBV7-2 and TRBJ1-2; D possibly corresponds to TRBD1 (5 bases). The ends were cut back, 8 bases at V and 7 bases at J, with 23 bases in the middle. The CDR3 is 15 amino acids. The germline gives CDR1 SGHTA, CDR2 FQGNSA. For the CDR3, the DNA is TGTGCCAGCCGACAATCGGCGGGGGATGCGGGTGGCTACACCTTC. It yields the protein CASRQSAGDAGGYTF.

The chain uses TRBV12-3 or TRBV12-4 and TRBJ2-3; D gene uncertain. The length of the CDR3 is 16 residues. The ends were cut back, 2 bases at V and 5 bases at J, with 17 bases in the middle. This CDR3 reads CASSLRYLGHRDTQYF. In DNA, the CDR3 is TGTGCCAGCAGTTTAAGGTACCTCGGGCACAGAGATACGCAGTATTTT.

The chain joins TRBV18 to TRBJ2-3; 13 bases line up with TRBD2. V lost 2 bases and J lost 14; bases outside the gene matches: 25. Germline-derived CDR1 and CDR2 are KGHSH and LQKENI. The CDR3 is 20 residues long. In DNA, the CDR3 is TGTGCCAGCTCACCAATATCACTAGCGGGAGGGCCGGGCTTCCCTCCCAGGATGTATTTT. Its protein is CASSPISLAGGPGFPPRMYF.

This clonotype appeared once. V and J are TRBV12-3 or TRBV12-4 and TRBJ1-4; no firm D call. Between the trimmed V and J ends, which lost 2 bases and 8 bases, there was a span of 9 bases. The CDR3 contains 13 residues. This CDR3 reads CASSLTPEEKLFF. DNA for the CDR3: TGTGCCAGCAGTTTAACCCCTGAGGAAAAACTGTTTTTT.

The CDR3 DNA reads TGTGCCAGCTCAGTACTAGCGGGAGTTTACAATGAGCAGTTCTTC. Protein: CASSVLAGVYNEQFF. The rearrangement uses TRBV18 and TRBJ2-1, with 11 bases identical to TRBD2. The junction had 4 bases not matched to a gene; V was cut back by 5 bases and J by 4 bases. The germline gives CDR1 KGHSH, CDR2 LQKENI. This CDR3 spans 15 amino acids. Filled out from reference TRBV18 and TRBJ2-1, the complete variable domain reads NAGVMQNPRHLVRRRGQEARLRCSPMKGHSHVYWYRQLPEEGLKFMVYLQKENIIDESGMPKERFSAEFPKEGPSILRIQQVVRGDSAAYFCASSVLAGVYNEQFFGPGTRLTVL.

Many counts were recorded for this clonotype. The rearrangement joins TRBV7-2 to TRBJ2-7, with TRBD2 matching 7 bases. The CDR3 spans 16 residues. J gave up 3 bases and V 7 bases, and 15 bases lay outside the gene matches. The germline CDR1 and CDR2 sequences are SGHTA and FQGNSA. The CDR3 nucleotides read TGTGCCAGCACCCCCCGCGGCGGGAGTCTCGTCTACGAGCAGTACTTC. It encodes CASTPRGGSLVYEQYF. Full variable domain (missing parts from reference TRBV7-2 and TRBJ2-7): GAGVSQSPSNKVTEKGKDVELRCDPISGHTALYWYRQSLGQGLEFLIYFQGNSAPDKSGLPSDRFSAERTGGSVSTLTIQRTQQEDSAVYLCASTPRGGSLVYEQYFGPGTRLTVT.

The V call is TRBV7-2, the J call TRBJ2-3, with D possibly matching TRBD2 (6 bases). Germline V gives CDR1 SGHTA, CDR2 FQGNSA. Trimming removed 2 bases from V and 3 bases from J, with 18 bases in between. The CDR3 is 17 amino acids. This CDR3 is CASSLTLRVAGTDTQYF. CDR3 sequence (DNA): TGTGCCAGCAGCTTAACCCTTAGGGTCGCGGGAACAGATACGCAGTATTTT. The full variable domain, its missing parts supplied by reference TRBV7-2 and TRBJ2-3, is GAGVSQSPSNKVTEKGKDVELRCDPISGHTALYWYRQSLGQGLEFLIYFQGNSAPDKSGLPSDRFSAERTGGSVSTLTIQRTQQEDSAVYLCASSLTLRVAGTDTQYFGPGTRLTVL.

A few counts support this clonotype. The V call is TRBV2, the J call TRBJ2-7, with D tentatively TRBD1 (5 bases). Trimming pared 4 bases from V and 5 bases from J, leaving 12 bases between. Germline V gene data show CDR1 as SNHLY and CDR2 as FYNNEI. The CDR3 sequence is 13 residues long. The CDR3 region has the DNA TGTGCCAGCAGTGCCCAGGGCGAGGACGAGCAGTACTTC. Translation: CASSAQGEDEQYF.

This clonotype was found many times. The V call is TRBV7-8, the J call TRBJ2-5; 11 positions agree with TRBD1. CDR3 length: 15 residues. Per the germline V gene, CDR1 is SGHVS and CDR2 is FQNEAQ. V trimming: 7 bases; J trimming: 6 bases; junction bases outside the gene matches: 10. As DNA, the CDR3 is TGTGCCAGCACCCCGGACAGGGGGCTTGGAAAGACCCAGTACTTC. Protein: CASTPDRGLGKTQYF. Variable domain in full (rest from reference TRBV7-8 and TRBJ2-5): GAGVSQSPRYKVAKRGQDVALRCDPISGHVSLFWYQQALGQGPEFLTYFQNEAQLDKSGLPSDRFFAERPEGSVSTLKIQRTQQEDSAVYLCASTPDRGLGKTQYFGPGTRLLVL.

The V call is TRBV12-3 or TRBV12-4, the J call TRBJ2-5, with TRBD1 as a possible D gene (5 bases). The CDR3 consists of 13 residues. Trimming stripped 2 bases from V and 4 bases from J, with 8 bases between. Here the CDR3 reads CASSLPTGETQYF. DNA of the CDR3: TGTGCCAGCAGTTTACCAACAGGAGAGACCCAGTACTTC.

The chain combines TRBV19 with TRBJ2-7; D possibly corresponds to TRBD2 (6 bases). The germline V gene encodes CDR1 LNHDA and CDR2 SQIVND (reference sequence). This CDR3 region has 12 residues. V lost 3 bases to trimming and J lost 9 bases, with 12 bases between them. The CDR3 loop reads CASSIGGSRQYF. The CDR3 DNA reads as TGTGCCAGTAGTATTGGGGGGAGTCGGCAGTACTTC.

This clonotype was counted between two and nine times. The genes are TRBV2 and TRBJ1-1; no clear D. This CDR3 comprises 16 residues. Looked up from germline, CDR1 is SNHLY and CDR2 is FYNNEI. The V end lost 7 bases, the J end lost 1 base, and 19 bases lay between the germline ends. The CDR3 DNA sequence: TGTGCCAGCATTTTCGATATTGGTGGACCGAACACTGAAGCTTTCTTT. Translated, it gives CASIFDIGGPNTEAFF.

This clonotype was detected a few times. The chain combines TRBV7-2 with TRBJ2-1; D is unclear. The length of the CDR3 is 15 residues. Germline-derived CDR1 and CDR2 are SGHTA and FQGNSA. With 3 bases removed from V and 0 bases from J, the gap between germline ends came to 9 bases. The CDR3 region is CASSFSPDSYNEQFF. CDR3 DNA sequence: TGTGCCAGCAGCTTCTCCCCGGACTCCTACAATGAGCAGTTCTTC.

The rearrangement joins TRBV7-2 to TRBJ2-3; D not resolved. The CDR3 consists of 16 residues. Germline values: CDR1 SGHTA, CDR2 FQGNSA. The V gene lost 4 bases and the J gene lost 2 bases, with 16 bases spanning the gap. CDR3 loop: CASSSYGKRLTDTQYF. In DNA, the CDR3 is TGTGCCAGCAGCTCCTACGGCAAGAGGCTCACAGATACGCAGTATTTT.

This chain connects TRBV7-3 to TRBJ1-4, with 8 bases lining up with TRBD1. The CDR3 is 16 amino acids. Germline CDR1 and CDR2: SGHTA and FQGTGA. The trim removed 4 bases at V and 1 base at J, leaving 5 bases unmatched. The CDR3 region has the DNA TGTGCCAGCAGCTCAGGACAGGGACAAACTAATGAAAAACTGTTTTTT. This gives the protein CASSSGQGQTNEKLFF.

There are many counts of this clonotype. V usage is TRBV7-6 and J usage is TRBJ2-7, with D possibly matching TRBD1 (5 bases). Per germline, CDR1 SGHVS and CDR2 FNYEAQ. Trimming removed 1 base from V and 3 bases from J, with 7 bases in between. The CDR3 contains 13 residues. This CDR3 is CASSLGQFYEQYF. In DNA form, the CDR3 reads TGTGCCAGCAGCTTAGGACAGTTCTACGAGCAGTACTTC.

V gene TRBV25-1 combines with J gene TRBJ1-1; D is unclear. The CDR3 sequence is 12 residues long. V was shortened by 1 base and J by 3 bases, with 3 bases between the two germline ends. Germline CDR1 reads MGHDK; CDR2 reads SYGVNS. The CDR3 nucleotides read TGTGCCAGCAGTGAATGGGACACTGAAGCTTTCTTT. Protein: CASSEWDTEAFF.

The chain uses TRBV11-2 and TRBJ2-1, with 7 bases lining up with TRBD2. This CDR3 comprises 17 residues. The germline CDR1 and CDR2 sequences are SGHAT and FQNNGV. Trimming removed 4 bases from V and 2 bases from J; junction bases left unmatched: 11. This CDR3 reads CASSSWGGGLTYNEQFF. The CDR3 nucleotides are TGTGCCAGCAGCTCCTGGGGGGGGGGGTTGACCTACAATGAGCAGTTCTTC.

The CDR3 sequence: CASSLRGTTGEKLFF. DNA for the CDR3: TGTGCCAGCAGTTTAAGGGGGACCACAGGGGAAAAACTGTTTTTT. This chain uses TRBV12-3 or TRBV12-4 with TRBJ1-4, with D perhaps matching TRBD1 (6 bases). V was cut by 2 bases and J by 8 bases, with 15 bases left in between. The CDR3 sequence is 15 residues long.